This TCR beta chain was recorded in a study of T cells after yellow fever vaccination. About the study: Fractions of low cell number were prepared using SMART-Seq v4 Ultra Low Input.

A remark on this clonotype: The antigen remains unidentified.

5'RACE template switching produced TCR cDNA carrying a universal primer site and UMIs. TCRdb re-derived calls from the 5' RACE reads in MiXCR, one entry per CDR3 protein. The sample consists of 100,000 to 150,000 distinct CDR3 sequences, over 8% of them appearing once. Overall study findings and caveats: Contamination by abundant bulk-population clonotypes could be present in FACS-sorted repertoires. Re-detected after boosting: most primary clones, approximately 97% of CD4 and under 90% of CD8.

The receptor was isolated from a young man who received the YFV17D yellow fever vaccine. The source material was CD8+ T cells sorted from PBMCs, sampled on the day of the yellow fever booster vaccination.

The CDR3 DNA reads as TGTGCCAGCAGTTACTCGAGACAGGTGTCTAATTCACCCCTCCACTTT. Residues: CASSYSRQVSNSPLHF. This chain uses TRBV6-6 with TRBJ1-6; tentative D call: TRBD1 (6 bases). The germline V and J ends were trimmed by 0 bases and 6 bases, with 12 bases remaining between them. There are 16 residues in the CDR3. CDR1 MNHNY and CDR2 SVGAGI come from the germline V gene (reference sequence).